The T cell receptor beta chain described here comes from a study of blood T cell repertoires in COVID-19. Original analysis: Researchers report that nucleated cell counts were estimated from reference gene primer amplification. Here immunoSEQ multiplex PCR was the method, and the copy in TCRdb shows in-frame clones only, minus some. Clonal size and the V and J genes are those of that table, whereas D and trimming came from the DNA. Among more than 55,000 clones listed, 70% to 75% were seen once. Trimming removed 0 bases at V and 5 bases at J, with 7 bases between. The germline CDR1 and CDR2 sequences are SGHTA and FQGTGA. The CDR3 is 13 amino acids.

Sequenced: peripheral blood. The chain uses TRBV7-3 and TRBJ1-2, with D perhaps TRBD1 (5 bases). The origin of this receptor is a woman aged 70 to 79 with acute or convalescent COVID-19. The CDR3 loop reads CASSLTTAYGYTF. The CDR3 bases are TGTGCCAGCAGCTTAACGACAGCATATGGCTACACCTTC.